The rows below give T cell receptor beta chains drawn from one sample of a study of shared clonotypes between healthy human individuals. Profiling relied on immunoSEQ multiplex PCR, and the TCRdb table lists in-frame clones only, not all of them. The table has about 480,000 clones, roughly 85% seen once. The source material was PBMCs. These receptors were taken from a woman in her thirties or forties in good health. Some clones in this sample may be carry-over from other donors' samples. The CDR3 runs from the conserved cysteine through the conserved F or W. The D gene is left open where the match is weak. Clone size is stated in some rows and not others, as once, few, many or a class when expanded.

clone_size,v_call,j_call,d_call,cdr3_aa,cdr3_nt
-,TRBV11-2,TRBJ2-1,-,CASSFRIRNEQFF,TGTGCCAGCAGCTTTAGGATCAGAAATGAGCAGTTCTTC
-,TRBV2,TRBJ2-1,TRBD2,CASNGDSGSEQFF,TGTGCCAGCAACGGGGATAGCGGGAGTGAGCAGTTCTTC
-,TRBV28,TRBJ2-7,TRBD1,CASIPLTGQGPYEQYF,TGTGCCAGCATTCCCCTCACGGGACAGGGGCCATACGAGCAGTACTTC
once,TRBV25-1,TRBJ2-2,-,CASSESQRERTGELFF,TGTGCCAGCAGTGAATCACAGCGCGAGAGGACCGGGGAGCTGTTTTTT
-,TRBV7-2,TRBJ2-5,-,CASSLDRKETQYF,TGTGCCAGCAGCTTAGACAGAAAAGAGACCCAGTACTTC
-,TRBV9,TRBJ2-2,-,CASSPRGTGELFF,TGTGCCAGCAGCCCGCGGGGCACCGGGGAGCTGTTTTTT
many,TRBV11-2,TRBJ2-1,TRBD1,CASSFTWQGVYNEQFF,TGTGCCAGCAGCTTTACATGGCAGGGGGTATACAATGAGCAGTTCTTC
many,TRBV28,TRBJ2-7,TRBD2,CASSRSGSLSYEQYF,TGTGCCAGCAGTCGTAGCGGGAGTCTCTCCTACGAGCAGTACTTC
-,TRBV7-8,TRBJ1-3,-,CASSPDSRITTDLNTIYF,TGTGCCAGCAGCCCCGATTCTCGCATTACAACAGATTTAAACACCATATATTTT
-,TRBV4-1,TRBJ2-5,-,CASSQPTSRETRYF,TGCGCCAGCAGCCAACCTACTAGCAGAGAGACCCGGTACTTC
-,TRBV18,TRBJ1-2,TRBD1,CASSLGQGANSLYGYTF,TGTGCCAGCTCACTTGGACAGGGCGCCAATAGCCTCTATGGCTACACCTTC
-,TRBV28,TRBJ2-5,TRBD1,CASSRTGVLETQYF,TGTGCCAGCAGTAGGACAGGGGTGCTAGAGACCCAGTACTTC
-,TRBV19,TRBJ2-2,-,CASSVDPGYITGELFF,TGTGCCAGTAGTGTCGACCCGGGATACATCACCGGGGAGCTGTTTTTT
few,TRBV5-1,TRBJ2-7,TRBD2,CASSLIWVAGAVYEQYF,TGCGCCAGCAGCTTAATATGGGTTGCGGGAGCGGTCTACGAGCAGTACTTC
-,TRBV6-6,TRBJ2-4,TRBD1,CASRTGTGPINIQYF,TGTGCCAGCAGAACCGGGACAGGGCCGATAAACATTCAGTACTTC
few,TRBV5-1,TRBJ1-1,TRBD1,CASSVQGMNTEAFF,TGCGCCAGCAGCGTACAGGGGATGAACACTGAAGCTTTCTTT
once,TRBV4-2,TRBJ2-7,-,CASSHSDREAHEQYF,TGTGCCAGCAGCCACTCCGACAGGGAGGCCCACGAGCAGTACTTC
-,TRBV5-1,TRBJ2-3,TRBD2,CASSWKREGTDTQYF,TGCGCCAGCAGCTGGAAGCGGGAGGGGACAGATACGCAGTATTTT
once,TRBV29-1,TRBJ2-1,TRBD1,CSVMTGDHNEQFF,TGCAGCGTTATGACAGGGGATCACAATGAGCAGTTCTTC
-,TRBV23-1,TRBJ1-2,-,CASSQLQGNYGYTF,TGCGCCAGCAGTCAACTCCAGGGAAACTATGGCTACACCTTC
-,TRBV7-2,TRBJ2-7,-,CASSLGRGEQYF,TGTGCCAGCAGCTTAGGGCGGGGTGAGCAGTACTTC
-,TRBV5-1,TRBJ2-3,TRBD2,CASSPGAGVLDTQYF,TGCGCCAGCAGCCCCGGGGCGGGAGTTTTAGATACGCAGTATTTT
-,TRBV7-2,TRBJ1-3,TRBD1,CASSLTGTNSGNTIYF,TGTGCCAGCAGCTTGACAGGGACCAACTCTGGAAACACCATATATTTT
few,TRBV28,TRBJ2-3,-,CASTFLALTSFTDTQYF,TGTGCCAGCACCTTTTTGGCCCTGACTAGTTTCACAGATACGCAGTATTTT
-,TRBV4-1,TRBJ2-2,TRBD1,CASTFGTAPTGELFF,TGCGCCAGCACCTTCGGGACAGCTCCAACCGGGGAGCTGTTTTTT
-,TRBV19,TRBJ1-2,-,CASSLRGTNYGYTF,TGTGCCAGTAGTCTCCGGGGGACTAACTATGGCTACACCTTC